Shown below are 30 T cell receptor beta chains from a single sample sequenced in a study of T cell responses to AZD1222 COVID-19 vaccine (dated by TCRdb to the early 2020s). The time point tag for this specimen amounts to: baseline before first vaccination. Preparation of the library involved the immunoSEQ multiplex PCR assay. Sourced from immuneACCESS, this table was stored by TCRdb with only in-frame sequences that have V and J called. A share of the clones is absent; for the studies checked, an unresolved V gene accounts for under half, and the remainder has no known explanation. The sample table records 100,000 or so clones; 80% to 95% of these occur just once. The ten most abundant clones make up about 1.2% of the sample. The sample here was peripheral blood, taken on day 0 of AZD1222 vaccination. These receptors all stem from an adult in good health.

The rearrangement joins TRBV30 to TRBJ2-7; D might be TRBD2 (5 bases). From germline, CDR1 is GTSNPN and CDR2 SVGIG (reference sequence). V lost 8 bases and J lost 6, with 20 bases in between. The CDR3 loop spans 13 amino acids. CDR3 amino acids: CAGSAGPPGEQYF. CDR3 DNA sequence: TGTGCCGGGTCGGCGGGTCCTCCAGGCGAGCAGTACTTC.

This chain joins TRBV27 and TRBJ2-5, with 9 bases fitting TRBD1. J was trimmed by 5 bases and V by 1 base; bases with no gene match: 11. CDR3 length equals 17 residues. Germline assignment: CDR1 MNHEY and CDR2 SMNVEV (reference sequence). The CDR3 DNA sequence: TGTGCCAGCAGTTTATATGGGACAGGGATTGCGGGGGAGACCCAGTACTTC. It is translated as CASSLYGTGIAGETQYF.

This clone was seen just once. This sequence joins TRBV10-3 and TRBJ1-3; no firm D call. The CDR3 spans 15 residues. The germline gives CDR1 ENHRY, CDR2 SYGVKD. Trimming stripped 2 bases from V and 4 bases from J, with 12 bases between. CDR3 sequence reads: CAISEPTRYGNTIYF. For the CDR3, the DNA is TGTGCCATCAGTGAGCCCACACGGTACGGAAACACCATATATTTT.

The rearrangement uses TRBV7-9 and TRBJ2-1; no definite D call. This CDR3 is built from 14 residues. Trimming cost V 8 bases and J 3 bases, with 14 bases left between them. The germline gives CDR1 SEHNR, CDR2 FQNEAQ (reference sequence). The CDR3 nucleotides read TGTGCCAGCGGAACCGACCTAAACTACAATGAGCAGTTCTTC. Its translation: CASGTDLNYNEQFF.

This chain connects TRBV30 to TRBJ1-6; TRBD1 might be the D (5 bases). This CDR3 region has 13 residues. Germline V CDR1 and CDR2: GTSNPN, SVGIG (reference sequence). Trimming removed 5 bases from V and 7 bases from J, with 12 bases in between. CDR3 nucleotides: TGTGCCTGGGCGACCAGGGTAAATTCACCCCTCCACTTT. Translation gives CAWATRVNSPLHF. Using reference TRBV30 and TRBJ1-6 for the parts outside the CDR3, the full variable domain is SQTIHQWPATLVQPVGSPLSLECTVEGTSNPNLYWYRQAAGRGLQLLFYSVGIGQISSEVPQNLSASRPQDRQFILSSKKLLLSDSGFYLCAWATRVNSPLHFGNGTRLTVT.

In this sample, this clone turned up a few times. The chain has TRBV24-1 and TRBJ2-7, with D perhaps being TRBD1 or TRBD2 (5 bases each). Trimming took off 5 bases at V and 4 bases at J, with 14 bases between the two ends. This CDR3 has 14 amino acids. CDR1 is KGHDR and CDR2 is SFDVKD in the germline V gene. CDR3 loop: CATSGNWDPYEQYF. In DNA, the CDR3 is TGTGCCACCAGTGGTAATTGGGACCCATACGAGCAGTACTTC.

V is TRBV19 and J is TRBJ2-2; TRBD1 matches at 8 bases. CDR1 and CDR2 (germline): LNHDA, SQIVND (reference sequence). V shed 6 bases and J 3 bases; nucleotides not matched to a gene: 6. The CDR3 is made up of 15 amino acids. In nucleotides, the CDR3 is TGTGCCAGTAGACCCGGACAGGGAGACACCGGGGAGCTGTTTTTT. It is translated as CASRPGQGDTGELFF. The full variable domain, rest sourced from reference TRBV19 and TRBJ2-2, is DGGITQSPKYLFRKEGQNVTLSCEQNLNHDAMYWYRQDPGQGLRLIYYSQIVNDFQKGDIAEGYSVSREKKESFPLTVTSAQKNPTAFYLCASRPGQGDTGELFFGEGSRLTVL.

This clone has just a few counts. This chain connects TRBV7-2 to TRBJ1-1; D is perhaps TRBD1 (5 bases). The V end was cut by 5 bases, the J end by 5 bases, with 18 bases between. Germline V gene sequence: CDR1 SGHTA, CDR2 FQGNSA. This CDR3 is 15 amino acids long. The DNA of the CDR3 is TGTGCCAGCAGCCCACCCCTGGGGCGGGGGACTGAAGCTTTCTTT. It specifies CASSPPLGRGTEAFF. Filled out from reference TRBV7-2 and TRBJ1-1, the complete variable domain reads GAGVSQSPSNKVTEKGKDVELRCDPISGHTALYWYRQSLGQGLEFLIYFQGNSAPDKSGLPSDRFSAERTGGSVSTLTIQRTQQEDSAVYLCASSPPLGRGTEAFFGQGTRLTVV.

V and J are TRBV6-2 or TRBV6-3 and TRBJ2-1, with TRBD2 identical over 9 bases. The germline V gene encodes CDR1 MNHEY and CDR2 SVGEGT. This CDR3 is built from 16 residues. J was trimmed by 4 bases and V by 4 bases; bases with no gene match: 8. CDR3 DNA: TGTGCCAGCAGTTCCCTATCTAGCGGGATTTACAATGAGCAGTTCTTC. Protein: CASSSLSSGIYNEQFF.

This chain joins TRBV20-1 and TRBJ1-2; D might be TRBD1 (5 bases). CDR1 and CDR2 (germline): DFQATT, SNEGSKA (reference sequence). V shed 3 bases and J shed 4 bases, with 12 bases lying between them. There are 13 residues in the CDR3. DNA of the CDR3: TGCAGTGCTAGTTCCGGGGACGGCTATGGCTACACCTTC. Translation gives CSASSGDGYGYTF.

The rearrangement joins TRBV2 to TRBJ1-2; D not certain. The germline CDR1 and CDR2 sequences are SNHLY and FYNNEI. Trimming took off 2 bases at V and 8 bases at J, with 12 bases between the two ends. There are 13 residues in the CDR3. CDR3 in amino acids: CASSELTEVGYTF. In nucleotides, the CDR3 is TGTGCCAGCAGTGAATTGACGGAAGTAGGCTACACCTTC.

The CDR3, as DNA: TGTGCCAGCAGCGGATCATCCCGTAAAGAGACCCAGTACTTC. Amino acid sequence: CASSGSSRKETQYF. The chain employs TRBV2 and TRBJ2-5; D call uncertain. The CDR3 totals 14 residues. V gave up 6 bases and J gave up 3 bases, with 14 bases separating them. Looked up from germline, CDR1 is SNHLY and CDR2 is FYNNEI. Full variable domain (outside the CDR3, taken from reference TRBV2 and TRBJ2-5): EPEVTQTPSHQVTQMGQEVILRCVPISNHLYFYWYRQILGQKVEFLVSFYNNEISEKSEIFDDQFSVERPDGSNFTLKIRSTKLEDSAMYFCASSGSSRKETQYFGPGTRLLVL.

The J gene is TRBJ1-5, the V gene TRBV19; no definite D call. The CDR3 loop spans 12 amino acids. Trimming shortened V by 7 bases and J by 7 bases, and 11 bases separated the two germline ends. CDR1 is LNHDA, CDR2 SQIVND, per germline (reference sequence). The CDR3 spells CASTVGWQPQHF. CDR3 nucleotide sequence: TGTGCCAGTACGGTAGGGTGGCAGCCCCAGCATTTT.

This chain joins TRBV7-9 and TRBJ2-6, with D unclear. Germline V gene data show CDR1 as SEHNR and CDR2 as FQNEAQ (reference sequence). Deletions cut 2 bases from V and 0 bases from J, with 5 bases between. The CDR3 extends over 15 amino acids. The CDR3 protein is CASSLWGSGANVLTF. The CDR3 DNA sequence: TGTGCCAGCAGCTTATGGGGCTCTGGGGCCAACGTCCTGACTTTC.

The chain couples TRBV6-5 to TRBJ2-2, with 8 bases identical to TRBD1. Per the germline V gene, CDR1 is MNHEY and CDR2 is SVGAGI. The V and J ends lost 6 bases and 3 bases, in that order; junction bases with no gene match: 3. The CDR3 is 14 residues long. DNA for the CDR3: TGTGCCAGCAGGAGGACAGGGTACACCGGGGAGCTGTTTTTT. Translating it yields CASRRTGYTGELFF.

The V call is TRBV4-3, the J call TRBJ2-3; 7 bases match TRBD2. The CDR3 length is 16 residues. The germline V gene has CDR1 LGHNA and CDR2 YSLEER. V gave up 1 base and J gave up 2 bases; unmatched junction bases: 6. Here the CDR3 DNA reads TGCGCCAGCAGCCAAGGCCGAGCGGGAAACACAGATACGCAGTATTTT. Encoded protein: CASSQGRAGNTDTQYF.

The chain is built from TRBV3-1 (or the pseudogene TRBV3-2) and TRBJ1-1; D gene uncertain. Germline V gene data show CDR1 as LGHDT and CDR2 as YNNKEL (reference sequence). V lost 2 bases and J lost 3, with 4 bases in between. The CDR3 sequence is 12 residues long. The CDR3 here is CASSQRYTEAFF. Here the CDR3 DNA reads TGTGCCAGCAGCCAAAGGTACACTGAAGCTTTCTTT.

The chain combines TRBV7-2 with TRBJ1-1, with 9 nucleotides matching TRBD1. The germline V gene has CDR1 SGHTA and CDR2 FQGNSA. The junction had 6 bases not matched to a gene; V was cut back by 4 bases and J by 6 bases. There are 14 residues in the CDR3. The CDR3 DNA is TGTGCCAGCAGCTCCCGACAGGGGGTTTCTGAAGCTTTCTTT. Amino acid sequence: CASSSRQGVSEAFF.

This clone was counted a single time. J is TRBJ1-1 and V is TRBV27; 9 bases agree with TRBD1. The CDR3 is 17 residues long. The V gene end was trimmed by 1 base and the J gene end by 1 base; junction bases not matched to a gene: 7. The germline CDR1 and CDR2 sequences are MNHEY and SMNVEV (reference sequence). CDR3 sequence (DNA): TGTGCCAGCAGTTTATGGCCCGCGGGACAGGGGAACACTGAAGCTTTCTTT. Encoded protein: CASSLWPAGQGNTEAFF.

J is TRBJ2-2 and V is TRBV5-1; a possible D gene is TRBD2 (6 bases). This CDR3 comprises 14 residues. Germline V gives CDR1 SGHRS, CDR2 YFSETQ. V was clipped by 5 bases and J by 2 bases, with 10 bases between them. CDR3 coding DNA: TGCGCCAGCAGAAGGGACTCAAACACCGGGGAGCTGTTTTTT. Translating it yields CASRRDSNTGELFF.

This chain joins TRBV30 and TRBJ2-2; D remains ambiguous. Deletions cut 3 bases from V and 4 bases from J, with 9 bases between. This CDR3 has 13 residues. Germline CDR1 is GTSNPN and CDR2 is SVGIG (reference sequence). CDR3 residues: CAWRRTRTGELFF. The CDR3 coding sequence is TGTGCCTGGAGACGGACGCGCACCGGGGAGCTGTTTTTT.

V is TRBV4-3 and J is TRBJ1-3; D ambiguous. V lost 4 bases, J lost 1 base, and 5 bases lay in between. The CDR3 has 13 residues. Germline CDR1 LGHNA, CDR2 YSLEER. The CDR3 here is CASSLSSGNTIYF. Here the CDR3 DNA reads TGCGCCAGCAGCCTCTCTTCTGGAAACACCATATATTTT.

This rearrangement joins TRBV27 to TRBJ2-7, with D perhaps matching TRBD1 or TRBD2 (5 bases each). The germline CDR1 and CDR2 sequences are MNHEY and SMNVEV (reference sequence). This CDR3 contains 14 residues. With 6 bases removed from V and 1 base from J, the gap between germline ends came to 13 bases. The CDR3 coding sequence is TGTGCCAGCAGACCTCGTGGGGGATCCTACGAGCAGTACTTC. As protein: CASRPRGGSYEQYF.

This chain joins TRBV2 and TRBJ1-2; D is ambiguous. Germline assignment: CDR1 SNHLY and CDR2 FYNNEI. Trimming shortened V by 3 bases and J by 5 bases, and 13 bases separated the two germline ends. This CDR3 is built from 14 residues. CDR3 loop: CASSDWEYWYGYTF. As DNA, the CDR3 is TGTGCCAGCAGTGACTGGGAGTACTGGTATGGCTACACCTTC.

The gene calls are TRBV12-3 or TRBV12-4 and TRBJ2-3, with D uncertain. The CDR3 runs to 10 residues. V lost 6 bases and J lost 2, with 0 bases in between. The CDR3 protein is CASSTDTQYF. For the CDR3, the DNA is TGTGCCAGCAGCACAGATACGCAGTATTTT.

The chain has TRBV4-1 and TRBJ2-1; TRBD2 agrees at 8 bases. V gave up 0 bases and J gave up 5 bases; unmatched junction bases: 6. In germline, CDR1 is MGHRA, CDR2 YSYEKL. CDR3 size: 16 residues. CDR3 protein: CASSQEDLAGHNEQFF. The CDR3 DNA follows: TGCGCCAGCAGCCAAGAGGACCTAGCGGGCCACAATGAGCAGTTCTTC.

Only one count was recorded for this clone. The rearrangement joins TRBV19 to TRBJ1-2; D gene uncertain. The V and J ends lost 5 bases and 7 bases respectively, with 14 bases between them. Per germline, CDR1 LNHDA and CDR2 SQIVND (reference sequence). This CDR3 has 13 residues. The CDR3 region is CASSPSGYSGYTF. In DNA form, the CDR3 reads TGTGCCAGTAGTCCGTCGGGATATTCTGGCTACACCTTC.

V is TRBV2 and J is TRBJ1-5; D remains unclear. The V gene lost 2 bases and the J gene lost 6 bases, with 5 bases spanning the gap. In germline, CDR1 is SNHLY, CDR2 FYNNEI. The CDR3 spans 12 residues. Here the CDR3 reads CASSESGQPQHF. As DNA, the CDR3 is TGTGCCAGCAGTGAATCCGGTCAGCCCCAGCATTTT.

The chain uses TRBV7-2 and TRBJ2-5; possible D gene TRBD2, 5 bases. V dropped 4 bases and J dropped 5 bases, with 14 bases sitting between them. The CDR3 has 14 amino acids. Per germline, CDR1 SGHTA and CDR2 FQGNSA. The CDR3 DNA reads as TGTGCCAGCAGCTCTTGGGGAGCTGTGGAGACCCAGTACTTC. Amino acid sequence: CASSSWGAVETQYF.

The chain carries TRBV28 and TRBJ1-5, with D possibly TRBD1 on 5 matching bases. V lost 6 bases and J lost 7, with 19 bases in between. CDR3 length: 15 amino acids. CDR1 MDHEN and CDR2 SYDVKM come from the germline V gene. CDR3 sequence reads: CASSPFRQGGQPQHF. Written as DNA, the CDR3 is TGTGCCAGCAGCCCGTTCCGTCAGGGAGGGCAGCCCCAGCATTTT.